The 15 T cell receptor beta chains below come from one sample, sequenced in a study of Ad26.COV2.S vaccination and SARS-CoV-2 variants. Treatment given: around 19 received Ad26.COV2.S at low or high dose, single or two shots; about 5 received placebo; per-sample allocation not given. Day 63 after the first vaccine or placebo injection was the time point for sampling. Sequencing used immunoSEQ multiplex PCR; TCRdb keeps in-frame clones, though not all of them. The sample records roughly 300,000 clones, about 88% being singletons. Sample: peripheral blood, taken in a trial of Ad26.COV2.S vaccine versus placebo. The receptor set was obtained from a person between 18 and 59 years old who received the Ad26.COV2.S COVID-19 vaccine or a placebo.

The V gene is TRBV15, the J gene TRBJ1-1; unclear D gene. The CDR3 is 15 residues long. Trimming cost V 4 bases and J 3 bases, with 15 bases left between them. Germline V gene lookup returns CDR1 LNHNV and CDR2 YYDKDF (reference sequence). The CDR3 sequence is CATSKPMGSHTEAFF. Written as DNA, the CDR3 is TGTGCCACCAGCAAACCAATGGGCAGCCACACTGAAGCTTTCTTT. Full variable domain (missing parts from reference TRBV15 and TRBJ1-1): DAMVIQNPRYQVTQFGKPVTLSCSQTLNHNVMYWYQQKSSQAPKLLFHYYDKDFNNEADTPDNFQSRRPNTSFCFLDIRSPGLGDTAMYLCATSKPMGSHTEAFFGQGTRLTVV.

This sequence joins TRBV5-8 and TRBJ1-2; D unclear. Germline CDR1 and CDR2: SGHTS and YDEGEE. The CDR3 contains 13 residues. V lost 2 bases to trimming and J lost 3 bases, with 8 bases between them. The CDR3: CASSFTEYYGYTF. The CDR3 DNA is TGTGCCAGCAGCTTCACAGAGTACTATGGCTACACCTTC.

The sample holds one count of this clone. This sequence joins TRBV7-2 and TRBJ2-7; possibly TRBD2 for D (6 bases). The CDR3 sequence is 14 residues long. The V and J ends lost 1 base and 2 bases respectively, with 9 bases between them. In germline, CDR1 is SGHTA, CDR2 FQGNSA. CDR3 sequence: CASSLERRAYEQYF. CDR3 DNA: TGTGCCAGCAGCTTAGAGCGGAGGGCCTACGAGCAGTACTTC.

The CDR3 nucleotides read TGTGCCAGTAGTATAGGGGCTACGAACACTGAAGCTTTCTTT. It encodes CASSIGATNTEAFF. The chain recombines TRBV19 with TRBJ1-1, with D unclear. V shed 1 base and J shed 1 base, with 7 bases lying between them. The CDR3 is made up of 14 amino acids. From germline, CDR1 is LNHDA and CDR2 SQIVND (reference sequence). The whole variable domain, filled in from reference TRBV19 and TRBJ1-1, reads DGGITQSPKYLFRKEGQNVTLSCEQNLNHDAMYWYRQDPGQGLRLIYYSQIVNDFQKGDIAEGYSVSREKKESFPLTVTSAQKNPTAFYLCASSIGATNTEAFFGQGTRLTVV.

This chain joins TRBV10-3 and TRBJ2-2; 9 bases are a match to TRBD2. CDR1 ENHRY and CDR2 SYGVKD come from the germline V gene. V dropped 10 bases and J dropped 4; count of bases not matched to a gene: 4. The CDR3 totals 13 residues. The CDR3 here is CATGTSLTGELFF. CDR3 in DNA: TGTGCCACCGGGACTAGCCTCACCGGGGAGCTGTTTTTT.

The chain has TRBV29-1 and TRBJ1-2; 9 nucleotides line up with TRBD1. Trimming at V came to 3 bases and at J to 4 bases, leaving 21 bases not matched to a gene. The V gene's germline CDR1 is SQVTM and CDR2 ANQGSEA. There are 19 residues in the CDR3. CDR3 residues: CSVDSRPGTGRLIGYGYTF. The CDR3 DNA follows: TGCAGCGTTGATTCTCGGCCCGGGACAGGGCGGTTAATTGGCTATGGCTACACCTTC.

The chain links TRBV7-3 to TRBJ2-5; D possibly corresponds to TRBD1 (5 bases). Germline CDR1 reads SGHTA; CDR2 reads FQGTGA. V lost 2 bases and J 5 bases, leaving 18 bases between the germline ends. This CDR3 has 16 residues. The CDR3 is CASSLYSRARLETQYF. DNA for the CDR3: TGTGCCAGCAGCTTATATTCCAGGGCTCGGCTGGAGACCCAGTACTTC. Full variable domain (remainder filled in from reference TRBV7-3 and TRBJ2-5): GAGVSQTPSNKVTEKGKYVELRCDPISGHTALYWYRQSLGQGPEFLIYFQGTGAADDSGLPNDRFFAVRPEGSVSTLKIQRTERGDSAVYLCASSLYSRARLETQYFGPGTRLLVL.

V is TRBV6-4 and J is TRBJ1-4; the D is unclear. The CDR3 runs to 19 residues. The V end was cut by 4 bases, the J end by 0 bases, with 21 bases between. Germline values: CDR1 MRHNA, CDR2 SNTAGT. The CDR3 region has the DNA TGTGCCAGCAGTGGCCGGTTACAGTACACCACAGCAACTAATGAAAAACTGTTTTTT. Translating it yields CASSGRLQYTTATNEKLFF.

Turning to this clone: Its ends do not fully match the called genes, so a read error is possible. The chain combines TRBV7-7 with TRBJ2-2; D unclear. The germline gives CDR1 SSHAT, CDR2 FNYEAQ (reference sequence). CDR3 length equals 14 residues. The CDR3 reads CASSTGWGSGELFF. CDR3 nucleotides: TGTGCTAGCAGCACCGGGTGGGGTAGCGGGGAGCTGTTTTTT.

The rearrangement uses TRBV5-1 and TRBJ1-2, with 8 bases that match TRBD1. This CDR3 has 14 amino acids. The J segment lost 4 bases and the V segment lost 2 bases, leaving 4 bases of the junction unmatched. Germline V gene data show CDR1 as SGHRS and CDR2 as YFSETQ. The DNA for the CDR3 is TGCGCCAGCAGCTTATCCGGACAGGGCTATGGCTACACCTTC. This translates into CASSLSGQGYGYTF.

The chain carries TRBV11-2 and TRBJ2-7, with a possible D match to TRBD2 (7 bases). This CDR3 has 18 amino acids. Germline CDR1 SGHAT, CDR2 FQNNGV. V was pared by 1 base and J by 3 bases, with 22 bases between. In nucleotides, the CDR3 is TGTGCCAGCAGCTTAGCCCCCGAGGGCGGGGGCCCCTTCTACGAGCAGTACTTC. It is translated as CASSLAPEGGGPFYEQYF.

The chain uses TRBV30 and TRBJ1-2; no clear D. Trimming pared 1 base from V and 7 bases from J, leaving 13 bases between. In germline, CDR1 is GTSNPN, CDR2 SVGIG (reference sequence). The CDR3 spans 13 residues. Written as DNA, the CDR3 is TGTGCCTGGAGTGCGACCGAGATCAGTGGCTACACCTTC. Protein sequence: CAWSATEISGYTF. Using reference TRBV30 and TRBJ1-2 for the parts outside the CDR3, the full variable domain is SQTIHQWPATLVQPVGSPLSLECTVEGTSNPNLYWYRQAAGRGLQLLFYSVGIGQISSEVPQNLSASRPQDRQFILSSKKLLLSDSGFYLCAWSATEISGYTFGSGTRLTVV.

The chain is built from TRBV30 and TRBJ1-1; D gene uncertain. The CDR3 spans 14 residues. CDR1 and CDR2 (germline): GTSNPN, SVGIG (reference sequence). V dropped 2 bases and J dropped 8 bases, with 18 bases sitting between them. CDR3 coding DNA: TGTGCCTGGAGTAGTAGAAGATATAGTGGGGAAGCTTTCTTT. This sequence encodes CAWSSRRYSGEAFF.

This sequence joins TRBV28 and TRBJ1-2; tentatively, D is TRBD1 (5 bases). This CDR3 has 13 amino acids. The V end was cut by 2 bases, the J end by 4 bases, with 8 bases between. Germline V gives CDR1 MDHEN, CDR2 SYDVKM. CDR3 in DNA: TGTGCCAGCAGTTTAAGGCAGGGCTATGGCTACACCTTC. Residues: CASSLRQGYGYTF.

The V gene is TRBV27, the J gene TRBJ1-6; TRBD1 agrees at 10 bases. J lost 7 bases, V lost 5 bases, and 5 bases had no gene match. From germline, CDR1 is MNHEY and CDR2 SMNVEV (reference sequence). This CDR3 is built from 15 residues. Here the CDR3 DNA reads TGTGCCAGCAGTGTCAGACAGGGGGCCAATTCACCCCTCCACTTT. Translation: CASSVRQGANSPLHF.